This TCR beta chain was sequenced for a study of blood T cells in healthy people across ages. Whole-study context: Researchers report that template switching captured about one barcoded beta molecule per two T cells.

With a J-beta primer mix and a sample-barcoded 5' primer, a second PCR ran 7 to 11 cycles. TCRdb re-called the 5' RACE reads through MiXCR, storing one row per CDR3 protein. The table has approximately 880,000 distinct CDR3 sequences, 40% to 60% seen once. Study results and limitations: Strong correlation was found linking TCR beta diversity to naive T cell percentage. Expanded clonotype changes were possibly confounded by unknown donor CMV status.

This clonotype was seen a handful of times. Its antigen is undetermined. The sequencing sample was made of blood. This clonotype was sampled from a man younger than 45 in good health.

DNA for the CDR3: TGCGCCAGCAGCCAAGCGGGGACTAGCTCGGATACGCAGTATTTT. Amino acid sequence: CASSQAGTSSDTQYF. The chain has TRBV4-1 and TRBJ2-3, with 9 bases fitting TRBD2. V lost 1 base, J lost 6 bases, and 5 bases stayed unmatched. From germline, CDR1 is MGHRA and CDR2 YSYEKL. The CDR3 extends over 15 amino acids.